The 20 T cell receptor beta chains below all came from one sample that was sequenced in a study of blood T cell repertoires in COVID-19. The assay was immunoSEQ multiplex PCR, and TCRdb's table has in-frame clones only and misses some. Of roughly 120,000 clones listed, 80% to 90% are singletons. Source material: peripheral blood. The receptors were gathered from a woman aged 70 to 79 with acute or convalescent COVID-19.

The chain recombines TRBV19 with TRBJ2-2, with TRBD2 identical over 8 bases. Trimming took 5 bases from V and 1 from J; bases not matched to a gene: 6. The CDR3 totals 16 residues. The germline CDR1 and CDR2 sequences are LNHDA and SQIVND (reference sequence). CDR3 bases: TGTGCCAGTAGTGCCGGGCTAGCGGGGAACACCGGGGAGCTGTTTTTT. This gives the protein CASSAGLAGNTGELFF.

The chain carries TRBV5-1 and TRBJ2-1; TRBD1 matches at 12 bases. In germline, CDR1 is SGHRS, CDR2 YFSETQ. This CDR3 spans 15 amino acids. V lost 0 bases, J lost 11 bases, and 6 bases stayed unmatched. The CDR3 DNA reads TGCGCCAGCAGCTTGGCCCATGGGACAGGGGGCCAGCAGTTCTTC. As protein: CASSLAHGTGGQQFF.

The V gene is TRBV6-5, the J gene TRBJ1-2; 7 nucleotides match TRBD1. The CDR3 length is 12 residues. Germline V gene sequence: CDR1 MNHEY, CDR2 SVGAGI. The CDR3 coding sequence is TGTGCTGTTGCACAGGGGTCCTATGGCTACACCTTC. The encoded protein is CAVAQGSYGYTF.

This CDR3 reads CASSFTGVKGNTIYF. The CDR3 region has the DNA TGCGCCAGCAGCTTTACAGGGGTGAAGGGAAACACCATATATTTT. The chain combines TRBV5-1 with TRBJ1-3, with 7 positions matching TRBD1. Germline CDR1 is SGHRS and CDR2 is YFSETQ. Trimming cost V 2 bases and J 4 bases; bases outside gene matches: 6. CDR3 length: 15 amino acids.

Remarks on this clone: The same CDR3 also results from other DNA sequences found in this sample. The chain is built from TRBV19 and TRBJ2-3, with D possibly TRBD2 on 6 matching bases. Trimming stripped 5 bases from V and 1 base from J, with 7 bases between. Germline V gene lookup returns CDR1 LNHDA and CDR2 SQIVND (reference sequence). The CDR3 runs to 13 residues. CDR3: CASSGGGTDTQYF. The CDR3 region has the DNA TGTGCCAGTAGTGGCGGGGGCACAGATACGCAGTATTTT.

This clone has only one observation. The chain has TRBV30 and TRBJ1-6; D not resolved. Germline CDR1 reads GTSNPN; CDR2 reads SVGIG (reference sequence). The CDR3 covers 10 residues. The CDR3 DNA sequence: TGTGCGGCGGACGGGGAGACCCTCCACTTT. Encoded protein: CAADGETLHF.

The J gene is TRBJ2-5, the V gene TRBV5-1; 8 positions match TRBD2. Germline loops: CDR1 SGHRS, CDR2 YFSETQ. CDR3 length: 16 amino acids. J lost 0 bases, V lost 4 bases, and 8 bases had no gene match. This CDR3 is CASSTVAGTNQETQYF. CDR3 in DNA: TGCGCCAGCAGCACGGTAGCGGGGACCAACCAAGAGACCCAGTACTTC.

The chain combines TRBV5-1 with TRBJ1-4; no clear D gene. The V gene lost 4 bases and the J gene lost 7 bases, with 14 bases spanning the gap. CDR1 is SGHRS and CDR2 is YFSETQ in the germline V gene. CDR3 length: 14 amino acids. The CDR3 here is CASSPRSSGEKLFF. CDR3 nucleotide sequence: TGCGCCAGCAGCCCAAGGTCCTCGGGTGAAAAACTGTTTTTT.

The rearrangement uses TRBV7-3 and TRBJ2-7; 10 bases fit TRBD2. The CDR3 is 16 amino acids. V was pared by 2 bases and J by 4 bases, with 8 bases of the junction left unmatched. Germline V gives CDR1 SGHTA, CDR2 FQGTGA. This CDR3 is CASSLGQAGGQYEQYF. The CDR3 DNA reads as TGTGCCAGCAGCTTAGGGCAAGCGGGGGGGCAATACGAGCAGTACTTC.

A single count supports this clone. CDR3: CASSPSQGTGNTIYF. In DNA form, the CDR3 reads TGTGCCAGCAGTCCGTCGCAGGGCACTGGAAACACCATATATTTT. This chain uses TRBV28 with TRBJ1-3, with D possibly being TRBD1 (5 bases). The CDR3 totals 15 residues. Per germline, CDR1 MDHEN and CDR2 SYDVKM. V was shortened by 5 bases and J by 2 bases, with 13 bases between the two germline ends. Full variable domain (missing parts from reference TRBV28 and TRBJ1-3): DVKVTQSSRYLVKRTGEKVFLECVQDMDHENMFWYRQDPGLGLRLIYFSYDVKMKEKGDIPEGYSVSREKKERFSLILESASTNQTSMYLCASSPSQGTGNTIYFGEGSWLTVV.

The gene calls are TRBV2 and TRBJ2-7; the D gene is possibly TRBD2 (6 bases). CDR1 and CDR2 (germline): SNHLY, FYNNEI. With 10 bases removed from V and 4 bases from J, the gap between germline ends came to 14 bases. This CDR3 has 12 residues. The chain's CDR3 is CATSIGTYEQYF. CDR3 nucleotides: TGTGCCACTTCGATCGGGACTTACGAGCAGTACTTC.

V gene TRBV27 combines with J gene TRBJ1-5, with 8 bases lining up with TRBD1. CDR3 size: 16 residues. V dropped 3 bases and J dropped 1; count of bases not matched to a gene: 5. CDR1 and CDR2 from the germline V gene are MNHEY and SMNVEV (reference sequence). The CDR3 DNA is TGTGCCAGCAGTTTTAGGGACAGGTTCAGCAATCAGCCCCAGCATTTT. This gives the protein CASSFRDRFSNQPQHF.

This clone showed up just a few times. This chain connects TRBV9 to TRBJ2-7; D uncertain. The CDR3 covers 12 residues. The germline CDR1 and CDR2 sequences are SGDLS and YYNGEE. Trimming removed 3 bases at V and 0 bases at J, with 4 bases between. CDR3 DNA: TGTGCCAGCAGCGGGAGCTCCTACGAGCAGTACTTC. Its protein product is CASSGSSYEQYF.

Regarding this clone: The same CDR3 also results from other DNA sequences found in this sample. The chain uses TRBV7-2 and TRBJ2-5; TRBD1 matches 7 bases. Looked up from germline, CDR1 is SGHTA and CDR2 is FQGNSA. The CDR3 covers 14 residues. V dropped 5 bases and J dropped 5; count of bases not matched to a gene: 8. The DNA for the CDR3 is TGTGCCAGCAGCACACGACAGGGTAGGGAGACCCAGTACTTC. Translation gives CASSTRQGRETQYF.

V is TRBV4-1 and J is TRBJ1-2; TRBD1 might be the D (6 bases). With 4 bases removed from V and 4 bases from J, the gap between germline ends came to 19 bases. The germline CDR1 and CDR2 sequences are MGHRA and YSYEKL. This CDR3 comprises 16 residues. The CDR3: CASSPRGHLNSYGYTF. The CDR3 DNA follows: TGCGCCAGCAGCCCTAGGGGACACCTGAACAGCTATGGCTACACCTTC.

A few counts support this clone. In DNA form, the CDR3 reads TGCGCCAGCAGCCCCGGGACAGGGATTAATGAAAAACTGTTTTTT. The encoded protein is CASSPGTGINEKLFF. The chain recombines TRBV5-1 with TRBJ1-4; 9 bases line up with TRBD1. The CDR3 consists of 15 residues. Per the germline V gene, CDR1 is SGHRS and CDR2 is YFSETQ. Unmatched junction bases numbered 5, after V lost 4 bases and J lost 4 bases.

V and J are TRBV28 and TRBJ2-5, with 7 bases identical to TRBD2. The CDR3 is 14 residues long. V gave up 7 bases and J gave up 5 bases; unmatched junction bases: 10. CDR1 MDHEN and CDR2 SYDVKM come from the germline V gene. The CDR3: CASIPPGGGETQYF. CDR3 nucleotides: TGTGCCAGCATCCCCCCGGGGGGAGGGGAGACCCAGTACTTC.

The count of this clone is one. The chain joins TRBV6-5 to TRBJ1-4, with 7 bases aligning to TRBD1. Trimming cost V 0 bases and J 7 bases; bases outside gene matches: 8. The CDR3 length is 16 residues. Germline V gene lookup returns CDR1 MNHEY and CDR2 SVGAGI. The CDR3 protein is CASSYSMYRGFEKLFF. For the CDR3, the DNA is TGTGCCAGCAGTTACTCGATGTACAGGGGTTTTGAAAAACTGTTTTTT.

V is TRBV5-1 and J is TRBJ2-3; TRBD2 aligns across 13 bases. CDR1 and CDR2 from the germline V gene are SGHRS and YFSETQ. The CDR3 has 17 amino acids. V dropped 5 bases and J dropped 5; count of bases not matched to a gene: 11. The CDR3 nucleotides are TGCGCCAGCAGGGGAAGTATTGGACTAGCGGGGGAAGATACGCAGTATTTT. Protein: CASRGSIGLAGEDTQYF.

The chain joins TRBV25-1 to TRBJ2-7, with a possible D match to TRBD1 (6 bases). The V and J ends lost 5 bases and 1 base respectively, with 9 bases between them. The CDR3 loop spans 13 amino acids. Germline CDR1 reads MGHDK; CDR2 reads SYGVNS. The CDR3 sequence: CASSQQGSYEQYF. The CDR3 coding sequence is TGTGCCAGCAGTCAACAGGGATCCTACGAGCAGTACTTC.